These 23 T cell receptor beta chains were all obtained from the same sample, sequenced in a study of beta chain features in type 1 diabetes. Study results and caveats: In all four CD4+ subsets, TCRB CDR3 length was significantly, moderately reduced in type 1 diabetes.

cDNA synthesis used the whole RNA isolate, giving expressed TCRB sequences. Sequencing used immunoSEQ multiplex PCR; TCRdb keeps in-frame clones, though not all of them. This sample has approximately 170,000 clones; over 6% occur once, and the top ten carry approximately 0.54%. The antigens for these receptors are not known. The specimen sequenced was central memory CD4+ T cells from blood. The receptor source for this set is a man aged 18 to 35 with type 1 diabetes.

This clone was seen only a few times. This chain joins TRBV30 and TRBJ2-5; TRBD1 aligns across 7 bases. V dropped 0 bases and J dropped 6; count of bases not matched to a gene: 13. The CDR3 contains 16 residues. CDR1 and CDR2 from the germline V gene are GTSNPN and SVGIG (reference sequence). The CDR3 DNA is TGTGCCTGGAGTGTCACGGCGATCAGGGGGATTAAGACCCAGTACTTC. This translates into CAWSVTAIRGIKTQYF.

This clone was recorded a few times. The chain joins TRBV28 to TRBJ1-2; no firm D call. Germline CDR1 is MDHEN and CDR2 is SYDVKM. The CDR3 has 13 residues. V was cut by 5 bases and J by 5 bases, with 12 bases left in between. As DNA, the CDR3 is TGTGCCAGCAGTACTATCTCAGATTATGGCTACACCTTC. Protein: CASSTISDYGYTF.

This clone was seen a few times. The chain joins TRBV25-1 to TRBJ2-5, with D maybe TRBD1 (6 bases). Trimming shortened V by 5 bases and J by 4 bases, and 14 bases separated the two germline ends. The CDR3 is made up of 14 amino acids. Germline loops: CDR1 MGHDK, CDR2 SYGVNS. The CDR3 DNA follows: TGTGCCAGCAGTCTGCAGGGGAATAGAGAGACCCAGTACTTC. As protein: CASSLQGNRETQYF.

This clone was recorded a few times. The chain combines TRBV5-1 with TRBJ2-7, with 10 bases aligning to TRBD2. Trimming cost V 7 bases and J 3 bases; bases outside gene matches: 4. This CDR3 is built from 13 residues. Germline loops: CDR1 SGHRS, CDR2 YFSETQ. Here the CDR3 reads CASPSGGDYEQYF. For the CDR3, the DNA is TGCGCCAGCCCAAGCGGGGGGGACTACGAGCAGTACTTC.

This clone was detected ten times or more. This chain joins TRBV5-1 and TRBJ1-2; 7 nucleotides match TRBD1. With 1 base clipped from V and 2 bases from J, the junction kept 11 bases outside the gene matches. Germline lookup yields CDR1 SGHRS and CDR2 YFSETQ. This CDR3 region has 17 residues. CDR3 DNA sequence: TGCGCCAGCAGCTTGCGGCCGGGGACAGTAACCAACTATGGCTACACCTTC. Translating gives CASSLRPGTVTNYGYTF.

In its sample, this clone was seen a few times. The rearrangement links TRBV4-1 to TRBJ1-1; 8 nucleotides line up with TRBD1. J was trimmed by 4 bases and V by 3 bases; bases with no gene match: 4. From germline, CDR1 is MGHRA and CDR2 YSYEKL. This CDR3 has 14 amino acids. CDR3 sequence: CASSQDRESTEAFF. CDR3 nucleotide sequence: TGCGCCAGCAGCCAGGACAGGGAGAGCACTGAAGCTTTCTTT.

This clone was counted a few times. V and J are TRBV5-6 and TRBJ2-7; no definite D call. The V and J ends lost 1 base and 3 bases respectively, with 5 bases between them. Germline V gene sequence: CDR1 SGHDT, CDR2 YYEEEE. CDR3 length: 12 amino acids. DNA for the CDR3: TGTGCCAGCAGCTTGACAGACTACGAGCAGTACTTC. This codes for CASSLTDYEQYF.

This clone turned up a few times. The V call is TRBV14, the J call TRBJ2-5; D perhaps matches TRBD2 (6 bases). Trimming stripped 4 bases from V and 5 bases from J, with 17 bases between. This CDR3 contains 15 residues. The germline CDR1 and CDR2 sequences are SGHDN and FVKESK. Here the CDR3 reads CASSLQTLAGETQYF. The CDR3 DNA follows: TGTGCCAGCAGCCTCCAGACCCTGGCGGGGGAGACCCAGTACTTC.

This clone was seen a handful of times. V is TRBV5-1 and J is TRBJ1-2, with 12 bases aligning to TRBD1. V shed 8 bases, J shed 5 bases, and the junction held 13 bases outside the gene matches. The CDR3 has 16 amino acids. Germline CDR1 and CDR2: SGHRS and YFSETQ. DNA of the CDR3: TGCGCCAGTGCCTCCGGGACAGGGGGCGTTGGGTATGGCTACACCTTC. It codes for CASASGTGGVGYGYTF.

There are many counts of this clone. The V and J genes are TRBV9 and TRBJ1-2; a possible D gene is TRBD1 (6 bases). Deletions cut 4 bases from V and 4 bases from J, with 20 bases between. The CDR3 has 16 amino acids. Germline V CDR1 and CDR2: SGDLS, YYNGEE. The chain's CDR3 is CASSPEGVASGYGYTF. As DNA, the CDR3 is TGTGCCAGCAGCCCCGAGGGGGTTGCGTCGGGCTATGGCTACACCTTC.

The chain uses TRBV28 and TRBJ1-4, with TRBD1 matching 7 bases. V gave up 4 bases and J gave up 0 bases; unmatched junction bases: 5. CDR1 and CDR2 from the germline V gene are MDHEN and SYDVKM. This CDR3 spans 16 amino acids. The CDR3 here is CASSWGQSATNEKLFF. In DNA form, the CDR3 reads TGTGCCAGCAGTTGGGGACAGTCAGCAACTAATGAAAAACTGTTTTTT.

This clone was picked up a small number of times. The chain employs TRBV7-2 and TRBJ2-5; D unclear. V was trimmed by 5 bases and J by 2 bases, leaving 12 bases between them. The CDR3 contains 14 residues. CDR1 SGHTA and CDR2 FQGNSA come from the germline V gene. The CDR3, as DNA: TGTGCCAGCAGCCCTACGAACGGGCAAGAGACCCAGTACTTC. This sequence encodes CASSPTNGQETQYF.

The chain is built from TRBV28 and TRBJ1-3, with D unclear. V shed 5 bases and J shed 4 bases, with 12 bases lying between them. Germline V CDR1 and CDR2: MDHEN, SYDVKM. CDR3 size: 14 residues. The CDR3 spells CASSPTRQGNTIYF. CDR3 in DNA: TGTGCCAGCAGTCCGACGCGGCAGGGAAACACCATATATTTT.

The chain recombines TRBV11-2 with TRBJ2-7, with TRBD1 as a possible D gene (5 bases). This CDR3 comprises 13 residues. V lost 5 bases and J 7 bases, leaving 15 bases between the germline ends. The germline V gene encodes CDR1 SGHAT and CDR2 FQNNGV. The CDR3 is CASSLGRGGEQYF. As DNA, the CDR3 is TGTGCCAGCAGCCTAGGTAGGGGCGGAGAGCAGTACTTC.

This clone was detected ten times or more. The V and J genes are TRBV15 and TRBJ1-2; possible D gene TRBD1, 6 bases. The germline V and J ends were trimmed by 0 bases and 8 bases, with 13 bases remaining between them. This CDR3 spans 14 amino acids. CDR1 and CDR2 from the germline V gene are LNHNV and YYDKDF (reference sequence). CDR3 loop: CATSREGAILGYTF. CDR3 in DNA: TGTGCCACCAGCAGAGAGGGGGCAATTCTCGGCTACACCTTC.

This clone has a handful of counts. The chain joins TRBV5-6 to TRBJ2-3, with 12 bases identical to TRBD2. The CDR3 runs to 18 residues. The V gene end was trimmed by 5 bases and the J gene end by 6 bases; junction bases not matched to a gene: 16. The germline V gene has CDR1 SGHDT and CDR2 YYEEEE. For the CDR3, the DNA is TGTGCCAGCAGACTTTGGCGACTAGCGGGAGAAGGATATGATACGCAGTATTTT. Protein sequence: CASRLWRLAGEGYDTQYF.

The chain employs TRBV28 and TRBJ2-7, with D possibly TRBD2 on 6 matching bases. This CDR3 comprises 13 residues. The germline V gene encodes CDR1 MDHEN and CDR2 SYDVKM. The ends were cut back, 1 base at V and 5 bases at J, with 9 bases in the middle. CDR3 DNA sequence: TGTGCCAGCAGTTTATACGGAGGGGACGAGCAGTACTTC. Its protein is CASSLYGGDEQYF.

CDR3 sequence reads: CASSIRSTAGSYEQYF. CDR3 sequence (DNA): TGTGCCAGTAGTATCCGTTCAACAGCGGGGTCCTACGAGCAGTACTTC. The chain combines TRBV19 with TRBJ2-5, with 7 bases identical to TRBD2. The end of the DNA aligns better with TRBJ2-7, so the J call may be wrong. In germline, CDR1 is LNHDA, CDR2 SQIVND (reference sequence). CDR3 length: 16 residues.

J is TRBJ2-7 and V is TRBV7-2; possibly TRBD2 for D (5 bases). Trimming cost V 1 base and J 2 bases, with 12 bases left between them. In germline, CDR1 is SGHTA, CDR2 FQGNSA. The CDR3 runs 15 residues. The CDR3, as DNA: TGTGCCAGCAGCTTAGGTCGGACTCAACCCTACGAGCAGTACTTC. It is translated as CASSLGRTQPYEQYF. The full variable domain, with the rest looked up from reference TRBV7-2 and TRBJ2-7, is GAGVSQSPSNKVTEKGKDVELRCDPISGHTALYWYRQSLGQGLEFLIYFQGNSAPDKSGLPSDRFSAERTGGSVSTLTIQRTQQEDSAVYLCASSLGRTQPYEQYFGPGTRLTVT.

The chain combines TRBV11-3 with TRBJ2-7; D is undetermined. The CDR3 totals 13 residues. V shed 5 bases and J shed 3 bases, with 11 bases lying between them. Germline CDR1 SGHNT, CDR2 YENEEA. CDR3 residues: CASSRSGSYEQYF. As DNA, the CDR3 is TGTGCCAGCAGCAGAAGTGGCAGCTACGAGCAGTACTTC.

The CDR3 DNA reads TGTGCCAGCATACCGGGACAGACAACTGAAGCTTTCTTT. Translating gives CASIPGQTTEAFF. J is TRBJ1-1 and V is TRBV6-6, with 7 bases lining up with TRBD1. The V and J ends lost 7 bases and 5 bases, in that order; junction bases with no gene match: 7. The CDR3 extends over 13 amino acids. In germline, CDR1 is MNHNY, CDR2 SVGAGI (reference sequence).

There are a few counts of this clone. CDR3 sequence: CASSSPRDSQETQYF. The CDR3 region has the DNA TGTGCCAGCAGTTCCCCCCGGGACAGCCAAGAGACCCAGTACTTC. J is TRBJ2-5 and V is TRBV27; 7 nucleotides line up with TRBD1. Per germline, CDR1 MNHEY and CDR2 SMNVEV (reference sequence). Germline trimming cut 4 bases from V and 1 base from J; bases unmatched to any gene: 6. The CDR3 contains 15 residues.

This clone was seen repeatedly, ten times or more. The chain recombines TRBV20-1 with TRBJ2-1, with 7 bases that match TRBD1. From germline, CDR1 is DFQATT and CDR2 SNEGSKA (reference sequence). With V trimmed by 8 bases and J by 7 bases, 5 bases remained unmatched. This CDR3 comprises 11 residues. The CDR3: CSPKQGNEQFF. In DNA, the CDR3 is TGCAGTCCAAAACAGGGGAATGAGCAGTTCTTC.